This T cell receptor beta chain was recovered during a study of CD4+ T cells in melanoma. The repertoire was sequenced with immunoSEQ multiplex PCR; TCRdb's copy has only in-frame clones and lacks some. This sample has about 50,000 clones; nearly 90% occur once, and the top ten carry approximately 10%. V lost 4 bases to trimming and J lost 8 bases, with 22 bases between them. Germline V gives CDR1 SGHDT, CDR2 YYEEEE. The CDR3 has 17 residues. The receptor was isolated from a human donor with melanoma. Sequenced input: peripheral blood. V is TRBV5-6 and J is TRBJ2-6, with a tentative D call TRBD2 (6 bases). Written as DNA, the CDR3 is TGTGCCAGCAGCCCGATTCTAGTAGCGGCGGATCCCAACGTCCTGACTTTC. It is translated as CASSPILVAADPNVLTF.